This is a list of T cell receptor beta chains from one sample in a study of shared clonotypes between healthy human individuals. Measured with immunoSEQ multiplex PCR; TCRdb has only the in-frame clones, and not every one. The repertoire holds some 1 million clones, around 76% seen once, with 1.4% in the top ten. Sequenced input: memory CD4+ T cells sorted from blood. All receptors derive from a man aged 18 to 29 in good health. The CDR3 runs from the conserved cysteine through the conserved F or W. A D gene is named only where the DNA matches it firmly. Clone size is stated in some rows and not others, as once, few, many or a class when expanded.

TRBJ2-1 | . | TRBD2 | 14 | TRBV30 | CAWTLSGRFNEQFF | TGTGCCTGGACTCTGAGCGGGAGATTTAATGAGCAGTTCTTC
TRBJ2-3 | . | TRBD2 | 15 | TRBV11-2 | CASSLRLAGGDTQYF | TGTGCCAGCAGCTTACGACTAGCGGGAGGAGATACGCAGTATTTT
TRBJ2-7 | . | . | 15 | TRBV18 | CASSPTAQTSYEQYF | TGTGCCAGCTCACCTACTGCTCAGACCTCCTACGAGCAGTACTTC
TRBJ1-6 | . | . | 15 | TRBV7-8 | CASSSNQGNRSPLHF | TGTGCCAGCAGCTCAAATCAGGGGAATAGGTCACCCCTCCACTTT
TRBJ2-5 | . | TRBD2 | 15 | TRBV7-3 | CASSSKHGGAETQYF | TGTGCCAGCAGCTCCAAACACGGGGGGGCCGAGACCCAGTACTTC
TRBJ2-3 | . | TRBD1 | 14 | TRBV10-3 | CAISGDRGGDTQYF | TGTGCCATCAGTGGCGACAGGGGGGGGGATACGCAGTATTTT
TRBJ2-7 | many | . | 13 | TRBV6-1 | CASSVAGNYEQYF | TGTGCCAGTTCTGTGGCCGGGAATTACGAGCAGTACTTC
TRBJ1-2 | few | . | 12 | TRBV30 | CARLQGNYGYTF | TGTGCCAGACTACAGGGTAACTATGGCTACACCTTC
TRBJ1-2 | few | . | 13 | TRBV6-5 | CASSPTGTYGYTF | TGTGCCAGCAGCCCAACGGGGACCTATGGCTACACCTTC
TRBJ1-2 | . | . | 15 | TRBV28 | CASSLSGAGGEGYTF | TGTGCCAGCAGTTTATCAGGGGCGGGCGGTGAGGGCTACACCTTC
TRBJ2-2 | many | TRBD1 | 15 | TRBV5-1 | CASSQGQGNTGELFF | TGCGCCAGCAGCCAGGGACAGGGGAACACCGGGGAGCTGTTTTTT
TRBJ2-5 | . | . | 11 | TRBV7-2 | CASSFGETQYF | TGTGCCAGCAGCTTCGGTGAGACCCAGTACTTC
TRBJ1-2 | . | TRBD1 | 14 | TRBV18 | CASSTTTGSHGYTF | TGTGCCAGCTCAACAACGACAGGGTCGCATGGCTACACCTTC
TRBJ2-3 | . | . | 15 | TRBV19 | CASSIQGLRTDTQYF | TGTGCCAGTAGTATTCAGGGGTTAAGGACAGATACGCAGTATTTT
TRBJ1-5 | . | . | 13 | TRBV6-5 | CASVGYSNQPQHF | TGTGCCAGCGTCGGGTATAGCAATCAGCCCCAGCATTTT
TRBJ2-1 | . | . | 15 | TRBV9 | CASSPTRFGNTEQFF | TGTGCCAGCAGCCCGACTAGGTTTGGAAACACTGAGCAGTTCTTC
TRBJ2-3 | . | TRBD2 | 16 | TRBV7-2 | CASSLGGSGRGDTQYF | TGTGCCAGCAGCTTAGGTGGTAGCGGGAGGGGTGATACGCAGTATTTT
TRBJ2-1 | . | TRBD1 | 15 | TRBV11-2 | CASSPQGRGLNEQFF | TGTGCCAGCAGCCCCCAGGGCAGGGGGCTTAATGAGCAGTTCTTC
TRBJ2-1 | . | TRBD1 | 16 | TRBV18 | CASSPPGQGAMNEQFF | TGTGCCAGCTCACCACCCGGACAGGGGGCGATGAATGAGCAGTTCTTC
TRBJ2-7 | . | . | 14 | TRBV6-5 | CASRLQRSSYEQYF | TGTGCCAGCAGGCTCCAGCGTAGCTCCTACGAGCAGTACTTC
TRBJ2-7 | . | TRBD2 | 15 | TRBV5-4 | CASSVTSGSSYEQYF | TGTGCCAGCAGCGTAACTAGCGGGAGCTCCTACGAGCAGTACTTC
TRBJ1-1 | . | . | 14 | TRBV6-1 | CASSTMGGGTEAFF | TGTGCCAGCAGTACTATGGGAGGAGGCACTGAAGCTTTCTTT
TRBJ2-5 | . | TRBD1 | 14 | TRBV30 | CASVPGQGRATQYF | TGTGCCTCCGTGCCGGGACAGGGAAGGGCGACCCAGTACTTC
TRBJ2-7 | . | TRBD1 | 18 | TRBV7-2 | CASSLDAGTGREGYEQYF | TGTGCCAGCAGCTTAGATGCCGGGACAGGGAGGGAAGGGTACGAGCAGTACTTC
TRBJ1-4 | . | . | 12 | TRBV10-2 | CASSEGPGNQNF | TGCGCCAGCAGTGAGGGCCCGGGGAACCAAAATTTT
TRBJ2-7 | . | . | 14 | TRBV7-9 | CASSLGQSTYEQYF | TGTGCCAGCAGCTTAGGACAATCAACCTACGAGCAGTACTTC
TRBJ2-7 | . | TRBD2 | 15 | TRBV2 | CASRMTSGANYEQYF | TGTGCCAGCAGGATGACTAGCGGGGCGAACTACGAGCAGTACTTC